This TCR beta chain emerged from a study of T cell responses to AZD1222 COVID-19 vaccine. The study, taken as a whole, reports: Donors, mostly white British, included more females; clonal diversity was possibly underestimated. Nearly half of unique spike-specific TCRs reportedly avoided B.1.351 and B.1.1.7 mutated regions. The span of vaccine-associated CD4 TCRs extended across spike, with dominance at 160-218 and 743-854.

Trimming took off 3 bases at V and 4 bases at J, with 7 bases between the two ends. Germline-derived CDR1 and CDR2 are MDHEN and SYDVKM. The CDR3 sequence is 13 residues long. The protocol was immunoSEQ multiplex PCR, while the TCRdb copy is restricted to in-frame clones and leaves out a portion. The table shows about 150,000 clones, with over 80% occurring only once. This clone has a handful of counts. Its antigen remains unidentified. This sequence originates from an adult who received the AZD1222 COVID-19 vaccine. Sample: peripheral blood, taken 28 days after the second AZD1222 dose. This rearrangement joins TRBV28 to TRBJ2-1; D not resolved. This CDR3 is CASSLDAYNEQFF. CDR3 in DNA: TGTGCCAGCAGTTTGGACGCTTACAATGAGCAGTTCTTC.